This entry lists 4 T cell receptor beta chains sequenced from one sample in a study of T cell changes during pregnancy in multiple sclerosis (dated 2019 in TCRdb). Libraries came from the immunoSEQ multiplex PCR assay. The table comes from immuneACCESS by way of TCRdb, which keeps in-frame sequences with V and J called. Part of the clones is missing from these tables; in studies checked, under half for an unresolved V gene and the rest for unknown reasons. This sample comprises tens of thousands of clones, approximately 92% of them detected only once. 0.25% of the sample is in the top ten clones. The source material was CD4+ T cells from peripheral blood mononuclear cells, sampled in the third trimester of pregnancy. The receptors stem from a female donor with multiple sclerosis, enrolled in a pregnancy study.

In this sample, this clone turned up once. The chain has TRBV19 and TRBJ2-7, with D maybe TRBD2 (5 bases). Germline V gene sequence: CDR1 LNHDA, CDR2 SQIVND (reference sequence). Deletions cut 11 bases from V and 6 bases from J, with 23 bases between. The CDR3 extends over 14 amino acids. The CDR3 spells CAASSGPQDSEQYF. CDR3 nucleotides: TGTGCCGCTTCGAGCGGCCCTCAGGACTCCGAGCAGTACTTC. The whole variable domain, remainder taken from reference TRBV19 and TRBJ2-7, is DGGITQSPKYLFRKEGQNVTLSCEQNLNHDAMYWYRQDPGQGLRLIYYSQIVNDFQKGDIAEGYSVSREKKESFPLTVTSAQKNPTAFYLCAASSGPQDSEQYFGPGTRLTVT.

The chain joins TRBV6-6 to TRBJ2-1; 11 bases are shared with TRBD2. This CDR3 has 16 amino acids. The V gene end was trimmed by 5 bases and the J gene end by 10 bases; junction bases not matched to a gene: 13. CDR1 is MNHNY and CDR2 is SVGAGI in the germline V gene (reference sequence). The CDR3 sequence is CASSMGLAAPKGEQFF. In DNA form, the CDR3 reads TGTGCCAGCAGTATGGGACTAGCGGCCCCTAAAGGGGAGCAGTTCTTC.

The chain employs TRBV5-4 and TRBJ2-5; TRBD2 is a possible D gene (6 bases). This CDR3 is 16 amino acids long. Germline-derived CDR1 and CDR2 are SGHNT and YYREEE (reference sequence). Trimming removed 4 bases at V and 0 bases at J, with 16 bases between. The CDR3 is CASSIPNGGDQETQYF. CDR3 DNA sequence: TGTGCCAGCAGCATCCCCAACGGCGGGGACCAAGAGACCCAGTACTTC.

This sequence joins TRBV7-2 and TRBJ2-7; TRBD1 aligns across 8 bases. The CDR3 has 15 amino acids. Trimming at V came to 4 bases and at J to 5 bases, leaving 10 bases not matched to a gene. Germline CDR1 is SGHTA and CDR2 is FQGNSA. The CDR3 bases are TGTGCCAGCAGCTCCATAGGACAGGGTATCAACGAGCAGTACTTC. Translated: CASSSIGQGINEQYF.